This entry concerns a single T cell receptor beta chain. Its antigen is currently unknown. The sample comes from a study of shared clonotypes between healthy human individuals. Study overall: Each donor's CD4 naive and CD4 memory cells filled three plates apiece, CD8 naive two, and CD8 memory one. Broader study findings: Though the depth was large, rarefaction showed that sorted-subset sequencing was incomplete. Between a few donors, naive CD4 clonotypes were shared at a level of about 5%. A limitation of the genetic and exposure-history diversity represented arose from few donors.

In the naive CD8 group, cells lacked CD45RO and were positively selected for CCR7, so terminally differentiated effector memory CD45RA+ cells were left out. TCRdb's copy holds only in-frame clones and misses some; the assay was immunoSEQ multiplex PCR. Of around 2,100,000 clones listed, approximately 94% are singletons. This sequence was found in a man younger than 30 in good health. Sequencing was done on a sample of naive CD8+ T cells sorted from blood.

The CDR3 DNA is TGTGCCAGCAGTTATCGGGGTCTCTACGAGCAGTACTTC. Its protein product is CASSYRGLYEQYF. This rearrangement joins TRBV6-1 to TRBJ2-7; maybe TRBD2 (5 bases). Trimming pared 5 bases from V and 3 bases from J, leaving 11 bases between. The length of the CDR3 is 13 residues. Germline V CDR1 and CDR2: MNHNS, SASEGT.